This T cell receptor (beta chain) was recovered during a study of blood T cell repertoires in COVID-19. The wider study: The United States, Italy and Spain provided the acute and convalescent COVID-19 samples. Sources were T cells, B-cell-depleted T cells, or PBMCs; the material itself was cDNA or gDNA.

Sequencing used immunoSEQ multiplex PCR; TCRdb keeps in-frame clones, though not all of them. The repertoire holds under 500,000 clones, with about 85% as singletons. Germline V lookup: CDR1 SQVTM, CDR2 ANQGSEA. V was clipped by 6 bases and J by 8 bases, with 25 bases between them. CDR3 length: 15 amino acids. In terms of age and location, participants ranged from about 18 to 89 years and lived in under 30 US areas. The study assigned cohorts using participant-reported clinical history. This chain links TRBV29-1 with TRBJ1-2; possible D gene TRBD1, 5 bases. This clonotype originated in a woman aged 18-35 years with acute COVID-19. The sample taken for sequencing was PBMCs or T cells enriched from blood (not recorded which). The CDR3 loop is CSVLQLGLPFDGYTF. CDR3 in DNA: TGCAGCGTGCTACAATTGGGACTGCCTTTTGACGGCTACACCTTC.